What follows are 27 T cell receptor beta chains derived from one specimen sequenced in a study of cytomegalovirus exposure and HLA in healthy donors (dated by TCRdb to the late 2010s). Library preparation was by the immunoSEQ multiplex PCR assay. TCRdb took over this immuneACCESS table, retaining in-frame rearrangements with V and J assigned. Such tables are incomplete; in checked studies, under half of the missing clones stem from an unresolved V gene, and the remainder is unexplained. The sample table holds about 200,000 clones, of which 75% to 90% were seen once. The ten biggest clones cover roughly 5.5% of the sample. Specimen: PBMCs. Source of these receptors: a woman between 18 and 29 years old in good health and CMV-seronegative.

The J gene is TRBJ2-1, the V gene TRBV5-4; D might be TRBD1 or TRBD2, each matching 5 bases. Germline lookup yields CDR1 SGHNT and CDR2 YYREEE (reference sequence). V was cut by 1 base and J by 7 bases, with 18 bases left in between. This CDR3 has 16 amino acids. In nucleotides, the CDR3 is TGTGCCAGCAGCTTGTCGGCAGACTGGGGGATAAATGAGCAGTTCTTC. It translates to CASSLSADWGINEQFF.

The V call is TRBV27, the J call TRBJ1-2; D gene uncertain. The germline V gene encodes CDR1 MNHEY and CDR2 SMNVEV (reference sequence). This CDR3 spans 11 amino acids. V was pared by 4 bases and J by 8 bases, with 8 bases between. DNA for the CDR3: TGTGCCAGCAGTTCAACAAGCGGCTACACCTTC. Its protein is CASSSTSGYTF.

The count of this clone is one. One junction end disagrees with the germline gene, perhaps due to a read error. The rearrangement links TRBV7-7 to TRBJ2-5; 11 nucleotides align to TRBD2. The CDR3 covers 16 residues. CDR1 SSHAT and CDR2 FNYEAQ come from the germline V gene (reference sequence). In DNA, the CDR3 is TGTGCTAGCAGCTTAGGTAGCGGGGGGGCCGGAGAGACCCAGTACTTC. This codes for CASSLGSGGAGETQYF.

V and J are TRBV19 and TRBJ2-2; no clear D. Trimming took 3 bases from V and 5 from J, leaving 25 bases between them. CDR3 length: 19 residues. Germline V CDR1 and CDR2: LNHDA, SQIVND (reference sequence). CDR3 in amino acids: CASSIFSRVGRVSTGELFF. The DNA of the CDR3 is TGTGCCAGTAGTATCTTTTCCCGTGTAGGGCGTGTGAGTACCGGGGAGCTGTTTTTT.

This clone was counted a single time. The chain employs TRBV6-5 and TRBJ2-5, with a possible D match to TRBD2 (6 bases). This CDR3 spans 12 amino acids. V lost 10 bases and J 5 bases, leaving 14 bases between the germline ends. The germline V gene has CDR1 MNHEY and CDR2 SVGAGI. The CDR3 sequence: CATARAGETQYF. CDR3 DNA: TGTGCCACCGCCCGGGCGGGGGAGACCCAGTACTTC.

V gene TRBV2 combines with J gene TRBJ2-7; D might be TRBD1 (6 bases). From germline, CDR1 is SNHLY and CDR2 FYNNEI. This CDR3 has 13 amino acids. V lost 4 bases and J 0 bases, leaving 7 bases between the germline ends. The CDR3 loop reads CASSGDNSYEQYF. CDR3 sequence (DNA): TGTGCCAGCAGTGGGGACAACTCCTACGAGCAGTACTTC.

The chain employs TRBV30 and TRBJ2-7, with D possibly matching TRBD2 (6 bases). The germline V and J ends were trimmed by 0 bases and 1 base, with 10 bases remaining between them. This CDR3 is 14 amino acids long. Germline CDR1 and CDR2: GTSNPN and SVGIG (reference sequence). The CDR3 is CAWSVPGSSYEQYF. CDR3 DNA sequence: TGTGCCTGGAGTGTACCCGGGAGTTCCTACGAGCAGTACTTC. Full variable domain (rest looked up from reference TRBV30 and TRBJ2-7): SQTIHQWPATLVQPVGSPLSLECTVEGTSNPNLYWYRQAAGRGLQLLFYSVGIGQISSEVPQNLSASRPQDRQFILSSKKLLLSDSGFYLCAWSVPGSSYEQYFGPGTRLTVT.

The chain couples TRBV30 to TRBJ1-4; 9 bases agree with TRBD1. Germline V lookup: CDR1 GTSNPN, CDR2 SVGIG (reference sequence). The CDR3 is made up of 14 amino acids. The J segment lost 8 bases and the V segment lost 2 bases, leaving 6 bases of the junction unmatched. The CDR3 bases are TGTGCCTGGAGTCGGGGAGGGACAGGGGAAAAACTGTTTTTT. It specifies CAWSRGGTGEKLFF.

The table lists this clone with a few counts. The V gene is TRBV27, the J gene TRBJ2-4; a weak D match, TRBD1 (7 bases). The CDR3 has 13 amino acids. CDR1 and CDR2 (germline): MNHEY, SMNVEV (reference sequence). V lost 5 bases and J 5 bases, leaving 10 bases between the germline ends. The CDR3 spells CASSQGGENIQYF. CDR3 DNA: TGTGCCAGCAGTCAGGGGGGCGAAAACATTCAGTACTTC.

The J gene is TRBJ1-1, the V gene TRBV9; D is possibly TRBD1 (5 bases). Per germline, CDR1 SGDLS and CDR2 YYNGEE. CDR3 length: 15 residues. V was shortened by 1 base and J by 5 bases, with 15 bases between the two germline ends. CDR3 coding DNA: TGTGCCAGCAGCGTAAGGTCCGGGACGCAAACTGAAGCTTTCTTT. It yields the protein CASSVRSGTQTEAFF.

The chain is built from TRBV4-1 and TRBJ2-3, with TRBD2 as a possible D gene (6 bases). Germline lookup yields CDR1 MGHRA and CDR2 YSYEKL. The CDR3 runs to 15 residues. The V gene lost 4 bases and the J gene lost 3 bases, with 14 bases spanning the gap. Here the CDR3 DNA reads TGCGCCAGCAGCCTGGAGGGGCAGGGTACAGATACGCAGTATTTT. This encodes CASSLEGQGTDTQYF.

The chain has TRBV2 and TRBJ2-7; unclear D gene. CDR1 and CDR2 from the germline V gene are SNHLY and FYNNEI. V lost 4 bases and J lost 5, with 12 bases in between. This CDR3 region has 13 residues. CDR3 sequence (DNA): TGTGCCAGCAGTGTGAGGTATCGGGACGAGCAGTACTTC. It translates to CASSVRYRDEQYF.

This clone was seen only once. For the CDR3, the DNA is TGTGCCTGGAGTCGGGGGGCTCTTGAAAAACTGTTTTTT. It translates to CAWSRGALEKLFF. The chain combines TRBV30 with TRBJ1-4; a possible D gene is TRBD1 (6 bases). Trimming took 2 bases from V and 7 from J, leaving 11 bases between them. The CDR3 length is 13 residues. Per germline, CDR1 GTSNPN and CDR2 SVGIG (reference sequence).

The J gene is TRBJ1-3, the V gene TRBV6-6; 7 nucleotides agree with TRBD1. The V segment lost 1 base and the J segment 7 bases; nucleotides outside the gene matches: 7. Germline assignment: CDR1 MNHNY and CDR2 SVGAGI (reference sequence). The CDR3 runs to 15 residues. The CDR3 nucleotides are TGTGCCAGCAGTTACTTGGACAGGACCCGGAACACCATATATTTT. Protein sequence: CASSYLDRTRNTIYF.

This clone is a singleton in its sample. V gene TRBV7-3 combines with J gene TRBJ1-1, with a weak D call TRBD1 (6 bases). In germline, CDR1 is SGHTA, CDR2 FQGTGA. This CDR3 is 11 amino acids long. V lost 5 bases, J lost 8 bases, and 9 bases lay in between. The CDR3 coding sequence is TGTGCCAGCAGCATCGGGACAGAAGCTTTCTTT. Translating gives CASSIGTEAFF.

The V call is TRBV5-1, the J call TRBJ2-7, with TRBD2 identical over 10 bases. This CDR3 region has 15 residues. J gave up 2 bases and V 4 bases, and 6 bases lay outside the gene matches. Germline lookup yields CDR1 SGHRS and CDR2 YFSETQ. CDR3 DNA: TGCGCCAGCAGCCAGGGACTAGCGAAGCCCTACGAGCAGTACTTC. It codes for CASSQGLAKPYEQYF.

The V and J genes are TRBV5-1 and TRBJ2-7; 13 bases fit TRBD2. Germline CDR1 and CDR2: SGHRS and YFSETQ. V lost 7 bases, J lost 0 bases, and 4 bases stayed unmatched. CDR3 length: 15 residues. The CDR3: CASRRTSGSSYEQYF. CDR3 nucleotide sequence: TGCGCCAGCCGGAGGACTAGCGGGAGCTCCTACGAGCAGTACTTC.

Here the CDR3 reads CASSPRVAGEGEQFF. Written as DNA, the CDR3 is TGTGCCAGCAGCCCCCGGGTAGCGGGAGAAGGTGAGCAGTTCTTC. The chain is built from TRBV6-5 and TRBJ2-1; 9 bases line up with TRBD2. Germline CDR1 MNHEY, CDR2 SVGAGI. This CDR3 region has 15 residues. Trimming took 6 bases from V and 9 from J; bases not matched to a gene: 12.

V usage is TRBV6-5 and J usage is TRBJ2-3; 8 nucleotides agree with TRBD2. CDR3 length equals 14 residues. CDR1 MNHEY and CDR2 SVGAGI come from the germline V gene. V dropped 4 bases and J dropped 4; count of bases not matched to a gene: 4. The CDR3: CASSSPGLADTQYF. CDR3 bases: TGTGCCAGCAGTTCTCCGGGACTAGCAGATACGCAGTATTTT.

The rearrangement uses TRBV7-2 and TRBJ2-1, with 10 nucleotides matching TRBD2. After removal of 5 bases from V and 2 bases from J, the junction contained 6 bases not matched to a gene. The germline gives CDR1 SGHTA, CDR2 FQGNSA. CDR3 length: 16 residues. For the CDR3, the DNA is TGTGCCAGCAGCCTCAGCGGGGGGGTCCCCTACAATGAGCAGTTCTTC. Translation gives CASSLSGGVPYNEQFF.

The table lists this clone with a few counts. Different DNA sequences within this sample yield the same CDR3. This chain connects TRBV30 to TRBJ1-5; no clear D gene. V shed 2 bases and J shed 1 base, with 6 bases lying between them. Germline CDR1 is GTSNPN and CDR2 is SVGIG (reference sequence). This CDR3 has 13 residues. CDR3 DNA: TGTGCCTGGAGTCGAGACAGCAATCAGCCCCAGCATTTT. This codes for CAWSRDSNQPQHF. Full variable domain (outside the CDR3, taken from reference TRBV30 and TRBJ1-5): SQTIHQWPATLVQPVGSPLSLECTVEGTSNPNLYWYRQAAGRGLQLLFYSVGIGQISSEVPQNLSASRPQDRQFILSSKKLLLSDSGFYLCAWSRDSNQPQHFGDGTRLSIL.

V and J are TRBV6-1 and TRBJ2-7; D ambiguous. The CDR3 is 11 amino acids. CDR1 is MNHNS and CDR2 is SASEGT in the germline V gene. The V end was cut by 6 bases, the J end by 5 bases, with 8 bases between. CDR3: CASRSRDEQYF. The CDR3 DNA reads as TGTGCCAGCAGGAGTCGGGACGAGCAGTACTTC.

Written as DNA, the CDR3 is TGTGCCAGCAGCGAGGGACTAGCGGAGACCTACGAGCAGTACTTC. Protein sequence: CASSEGLAETYEQYF. The chain has TRBV9 and TRBJ2-7; 11 bases are shared with TRBD2. With V trimmed by 3 bases and J by 2 bases, 4 bases remained unmatched. Germline V lookup: CDR1 SGDLS, CDR2 YYNGEE. CDR3 length: 15 residues.

The rearrangement joins TRBV5-1 to TRBJ1-2, with 8 bases aligning to TRBD1. The J segment lost 6 bases and the V segment lost 4 bases, leaving 2 bases of the junction unmatched. This CDR3 region has 12 residues. The V gene's germline CDR1 is SGHRS and CDR2 YFSETQ. The CDR3 loop reads CASSPDRDGYTF. CDR3 DNA: TGCGCCAGCAGCCCGGACAGGGATGGCTACACCTTC.

This clone was counted between two and nine times. The V gene is TRBV7-3, the J gene TRBJ2-4, with 9 bases aligning to TRBD1. The CDR3 consists of 15 residues. CDR1 and CDR2 (germline): SGHTA, FQGTGA. Losses at the gene ends were 1 base for V and 7 bases for J; bases not matched to a gene: 5. The CDR3: CASSLSPGTGNIQYF. The CDR3 coding sequence is TGTGCCAGCAGCTTAAGTCCCGGGACAGGGAACATTCAGTACTTC.

The V gene is TRBV18, the J gene TRBJ2-5; TRBD2 might be the D (5 bases). The CDR3 runs to 12 residues. Germline-derived CDR1 and CDR2 are KGHSH and LQKENI. Trimming removed 4 bases at V and 5 bases at J, with 8 bases between. CDR3 sequence: CASSLRRETQYF. The CDR3 region has the DNA TGTGCCAGCTCACTCAGGAGGGAGACCCAGTACTTC. Variable domain in full (rest from reference TRBV18 and TRBJ2-5): NAGVMQNPRHLVRRRGQEARLRCSPMKGHSHVYWYRQLPEEGLKFMVYLQKENIIDESGMPKERFSAEFPKEGPSILRIQQVVRGDSAAYFCASSLRRETQYFGPGTRLLVL.

The rearrangement uses TRBV6-1 and TRBJ1-5; maybe TRBD1 (5 bases). Germline lookup yields CDR1 MNHNS and CDR2 SASEGT. With 0 bases removed from V and 2 bases from J, the gap between germline ends came to 11 bases. The CDR3 is made up of 16 amino acids. The CDR3 nucleotides read TGTGCCAGCAGTGAAGCCTGGGGCTATGGCAATCAGCCCCAGCATTTT. It encodes CASSEAWGYGNQPQHF.